One T cell receptor (beta chain) is described in this entry. The germline V and J ends were trimmed by 2 bases and 4 bases, with 12 bases remaining between them. From germline, CDR1 is MNHEY and CDR2 SVGAGI. CDR3 length equals 15 residues. The data originate from a study of blood T cell repertoires in COVID-19. Study context: Spain, Italy and the United States supplied samples that represented acute and convalescent COVID-19.

Per the original methods: It was from reference gene primer amplification that nucleated cell counts were estimated. Generated by immunoSEQ multiplex PCR, the TCRdb table keeps only in-frame clones and is missing some. V, J and clone size are taken as reported in that table, and D and trimming were inferred from the DNA itself. The repertoire holds approximately 73,000 clones, with approximately 92% as singletons. This receptor was obtained from a man at least 80 years old with acute or convalescent COVID-19. The chain employs TRBV6-5 and TRBJ2-1, with a weak D call TRBD1 (5 bases). The source material was peripheral blood. The CDR3 DNA reads TGTGCCAGCAGTTACGCCCAGGGCCTATACAATGAGCAGTTCTTC. Translation: CASSYAQGLYNEQFF.